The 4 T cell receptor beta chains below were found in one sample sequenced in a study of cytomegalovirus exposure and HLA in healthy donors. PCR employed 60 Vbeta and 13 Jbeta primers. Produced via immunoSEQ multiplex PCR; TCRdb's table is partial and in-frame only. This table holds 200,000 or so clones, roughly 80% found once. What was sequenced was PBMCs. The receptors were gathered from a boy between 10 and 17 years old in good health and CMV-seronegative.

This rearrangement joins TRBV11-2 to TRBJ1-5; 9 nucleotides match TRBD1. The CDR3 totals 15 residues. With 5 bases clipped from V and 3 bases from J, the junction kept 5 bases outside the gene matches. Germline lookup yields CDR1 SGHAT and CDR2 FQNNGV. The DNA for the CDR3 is TGTGCCAGCAGCCTAACAGGGGGCAACAATCAGCCCCAGCATTTT. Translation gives CASSLTGGNNQPQHF.

The CDR3 loop is CASRMNRGLGGNEQFF. CDR3 DNA sequence: TGCGCCAGCAGAATGAACAGGGGGCTGGGTGGGAATGAGCAGTTCTTC. This rearrangement joins TRBV5-1 to TRBJ2-1; 9 bases fit TRBD1. The CDR3 is 16 residues long. Germline-derived CDR1 and CDR2 are SGHRS and YFSETQ. After removal of 5 bases from V and 7 bases from J, the junction contained 13 bases not matched to a gene.

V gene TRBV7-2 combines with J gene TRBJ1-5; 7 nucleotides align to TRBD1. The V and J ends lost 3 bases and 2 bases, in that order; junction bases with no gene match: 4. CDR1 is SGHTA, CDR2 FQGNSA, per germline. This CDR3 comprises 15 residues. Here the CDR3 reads CASSFGQAGNQPQHF. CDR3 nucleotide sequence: TGTGCCAGCAGCTTTGGACAGGCTGGCAATCAGCCCCAGCATTTT.

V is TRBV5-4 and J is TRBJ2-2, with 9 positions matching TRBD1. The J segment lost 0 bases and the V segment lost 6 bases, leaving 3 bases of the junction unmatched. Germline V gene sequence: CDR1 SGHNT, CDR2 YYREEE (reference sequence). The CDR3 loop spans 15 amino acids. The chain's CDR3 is CASTQGASNTGELFF. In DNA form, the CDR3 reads TGTGCCAGCACACAGGGGGCCTCGAACACCGGGGAGCTGTTTTTT. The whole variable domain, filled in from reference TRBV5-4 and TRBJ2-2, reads ETGVTQSPTHLIKTRGQQVTLRCSSQSGHNTVSWYQQALGQGPQFIFQYYREEENGRGNFPPRFSGLQFPNYSSELNVNALELDDSALYLCASTQGASNTGELFFGEGSRLTVL.